The 16 T cell receptor beta chains below all came from one sample that was sequenced in a study of T cell repertoires in cytomegalovirus infection. One entry per CDR3 protein results from TCRdb running MiXCR on the reads. The sample lists just under 500,000 distinct CDR3 sequences, around 30% occurring once. Antigens for these TCRs are unknown. The sample in question was cultured PBMCs, obtained from culture after CMV antigen stimulation. These receptors all stem from a human donor in good health (CMV status not recorded). Some clones in this sample may be carry-over from other donors' samples.

This sequence joins TRBV29-1 and TRBJ2-7; a possible D gene is TRBD1 (7 bases). Germline loops: CDR1 SQVTM, CDR2 ANQGSEA. Trimming took off 3 bases at V and 2 bases at J, with 11 bases between the two ends. The CDR3 runs to 13 residues. The CDR3 sequence: CSVERDSPYEQYF. CDR3 in DNA: TGCAGCGTTGAGCGGGACAGTCCCTACGAGCAGTACTTC.

The chain links TRBV12-3 or TRBV12-4 to TRBJ2-2; D may be TRBD1 or TRBD2 (5 bases each). V dropped 3 bases and J dropped 5 bases, with 16 bases sitting between them. This CDR3 is built from 16 residues. The CDR3 nucleotides read TGTGCCAGCAGTTTGAACAGGAGTCCGGGGACCGGGGAGCTGTTTTTT. Its translation: CASSLNRSPGTGELFF.

A few counts support this clonotype. The chain has TRBV12-3 or TRBV12-4 and TRBJ2-3; D gene ambiguous. This CDR3 is built from 12 residues. The V end lost 5 bases, the J end lost 6 bases, and 9 bases lay between the germline ends. The CDR3 sequence is CASSPGRDTQYF. The DNA of the CDR3 is TGTGCCAGCAGTCCCGGTCGGGATACGCAGTATTTT.

This clonotype was counted between two and nine times. The chain joins TRBV7-2 to TRBJ1-1; perhaps TRBD1 as D (6 bases). The CDR3 covers 15 residues. CDR1 and CDR2 from the germline V gene are SGHTA and FQGNSA. V lost 4 bases to trimming and J lost 4 bases, with 16 bases between them. CDR3 DNA: TGTGCCAGCAGCTCCTCAAAACAAGGGGGCACTGAAGCTTTCTTT. Encoded protein: CASSSSKQGGTEAFF.

V usage is TRBV7-9 and J usage is TRBJ1-4; D remains unclear. The CDR3 covers 13 residues. The V end was cut by 7 bases, the J end by 8 bases, with 14 bases between. Germline CDR1 SEHNR, CDR2 FQNEAQ (reference sequence). CDR3 region: CASTGGRGEKLFF. As DNA, the CDR3 is TGTGCCAGCACCGGCGGCAGAGGGGAAAAACTGTTTTTT.

In regard to this clonotype: The junction departs from germline at one end; a sequencing error may be responsible. The chain couples TRBV7-2 to TRBJ2-1; 8 bases agree with TRBD2. The length of the CDR3 is 17 residues. Looked up from germline, CDR1 is SGHTA and CDR2 is FQGNSA. In DNA, the CDR3 is TGTGCCAGCGGCTTAGTCCTCCTAGCGGGCGGAAACAATGAGCAGTTCTTC. It codes for CASGLVLLAGGNNEQFF.

This chain joins TRBV4-3 and TRBJ1-1, with no clear D. This CDR3 spans 14 amino acids. Germline-derived CDR1 and CDR2 are LGHNA and YSLEER. Deletions cut 2 bases from V and 0 bases from J, with 7 bases between. DNA for the CDR3: TGCGCCAGCAGCCAATCCCGGATGAACACTGAAGCTTTCTTT. It translates to CASSQSRMNTEAFF.

There are a few counts of this clonotype. The rearrangement joins TRBV7-2 to TRBJ2-5, with D perhaps TRBD2 (6 bases). V was cut by 6 bases and J by 0 bases, with 11 bases left in between. This CDR3 region has 14 residues. Germline CDR1 reads SGHTA; CDR2 reads FQGNSA. CDR3 residues: CASSASVNQETQYF. The CDR3 coding sequence is TGTGCCAGCAGTGCTAGCGTGAACCAAGAGACCCAGTACTTC.

In this sample, this clonotype turned up many times. The rearrangement joins TRBV7-2 to TRBJ2-7, with D maybe TRBD2 (6 bases). The V end lost 3 bases, the J end lost 7 bases, and 10 bases lay between the germline ends. The CDR3 spans 12 residues. CDR1 and CDR2 from the germline V gene are SGHTA and FQGNSA. This CDR3 is CASSFHGGEQYF. Written as DNA, the CDR3 is TGTGCCAGCAGCTTCCATGGAGGGGAGCAGTACTTC.

The rearrangement links TRBV4-1 to TRBJ1-1, with D hard to call. The CDR3 has 14 amino acids. The germline V gene has CDR1 MGHRA and CDR2 YSYEKL. Trimming pared 3 bases from V and 3 bases from J, leaving 11 bases between. This CDR3 is CASSQPAWDTEAFF. CDR3 DNA sequence: TGCGCCAGCAGCCAGCCCGCCTGGGACACTGAAGCTTTCTTT.

This clonotype has more than one count but fewer than ten. This chain uses TRBV29-1 with TRBJ2-3, with D hard to call. The V end lost 4 bases, the J end lost 2 bases, and 4 bases lay between the germline ends. The V gene's germline CDR1 is SQVTM and CDR2 ANQGSEA. The CDR3 has 11 residues. The CDR3 loop reads CSVVSTDTQYF. The CDR3 DNA is TGCAGCGTTGTCTCCACAGATACGCAGTATTTT.

This rearrangement joins TRBV24-1 to TRBJ2-2; D unresolved. CDR1 and CDR2 from the germline V gene are KGHDR and SFDVKD. CDR3 length: 13 amino acids. Deletions cut 4 bases from V and 2 bases from J, with 4 bases between. CDR3 sequence: CATSEINTGELFF. CDR3 nucleotide sequence: TGTGCCACCAGTGAAATAAACACCGGGGAGCTGTTTTTT.

This clonotype showed up many times. The chain employs TRBV28 and TRBJ1-5, with 10 positions matching TRBD1. CDR1 is MDHEN, CDR2 SYDVKM, per germline. This CDR3 contains 15 residues. V was pared by 2 bases and J by 4 bases, with 2 bases of the junction left unmatched. CDR3 amino acids: CASSLRTGGNQPQHF. CDR3 sequence (DNA): TGTGCCAGCAGTTTACGGACAGGGGGGAATCAGCCCCAGCATTTT.

This clonotype was seen only a few times. The chain has TRBV27 and TRBJ1-5; a possible D gene is TRBD1 (5 bases). V was shortened by 9 bases and J by 4 bases, with 16 bases between the two germline ends. CDR3 length: 14 amino acids. Germline V gene data show CDR1 as MNHEY and CDR2 as SMNVEV (reference sequence). CDR3 sequence: CARIKTEPNQPQHF. The CDR3 DNA sequence: TGTGCCAGAATTAAGACAGAGCCTAATCAGCCCCAGCATTTT.

This clonotype was observed many times. The chain recombines TRBV5-4 with TRBJ2-2, with D unclear. The CDR3 is 16 amino acids. V shed 2 bases and J shed 7 bases, with 18 bases lying between them. In germline, CDR1 is SGHNT, CDR2 YYREEE (reference sequence). CDR3 in amino acids: CASSFRSGTRSGELFF. CDR3 DNA: TGTGCCAGCAGCTTTAGGTCAGGCACGCGGAGCGGGGAGCTGTTTTTT.

In this sample, this clonotype turned up a few times. This chain links TRBV7-2 with TRBJ2-2, with D unclear. Germline assignment: CDR1 SGHTA and CDR2 FQGNSA. The CDR3 contains 14 residues. Trimming cost V 1 base and J 8 bases, with 11 bases left between them. CDR3 nucleotides: TGTGCCAGCAGCTTAGGACTGATGTTGGGGGAGCTGTTTTTT. This translates into CASSLGLMLGELFF.